The T cell receptor beta chain under discussion was sequenced for a study of PD-1 blockade in mismatch repair-deficient tumors. Study-wide points: Tumor-resident clones, often absent from pretreatment blood, expanded after pembrolizumab and then contracted.

The table came from immunoSEQ multiplex PCR; TCRdb's copy has only in-frame clones and leaves some out. The sample carries tens of thousands of clones, about 85% recorded once. The germline V gene encodes CDR1 MNHEY and CDR2 SVGAGI. The CDR3 consists of 15 residues. The V and J ends lost 0 bases and 4 bases respectively, with 12 bases between them. Regarding this clone: What it binds is not known.

The chain joins TRBV6-5 to TRBJ1-2, with D possibly being TRBD1 (6 bases). Sequenced material: peripheral blood, taken 12 weeks after starting pembrolizumab. This TCR derives from an adult with mismatch repair-deficient cancer. CDR3: CASSYSPGDTYGYTF. The CDR3 region has the DNA TGTGCCAGCAGTTACTCCCCAGGGGACACCTATGGCTACACCTTC.